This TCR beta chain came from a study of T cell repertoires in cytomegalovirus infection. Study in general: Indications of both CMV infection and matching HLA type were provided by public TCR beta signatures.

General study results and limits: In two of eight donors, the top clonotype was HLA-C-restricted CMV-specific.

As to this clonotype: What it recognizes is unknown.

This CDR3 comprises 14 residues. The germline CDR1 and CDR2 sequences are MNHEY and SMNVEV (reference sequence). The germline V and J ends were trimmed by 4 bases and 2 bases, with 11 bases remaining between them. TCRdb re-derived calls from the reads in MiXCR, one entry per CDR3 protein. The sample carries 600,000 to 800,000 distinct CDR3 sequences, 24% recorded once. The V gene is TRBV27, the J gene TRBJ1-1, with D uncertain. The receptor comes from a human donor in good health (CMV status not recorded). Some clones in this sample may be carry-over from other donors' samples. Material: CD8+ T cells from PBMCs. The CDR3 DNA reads TGTGCCAGCAGTTATTCAGACTTCAACACTGAAGCTTTCTTT. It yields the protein CASSYSDFNTEAFF.